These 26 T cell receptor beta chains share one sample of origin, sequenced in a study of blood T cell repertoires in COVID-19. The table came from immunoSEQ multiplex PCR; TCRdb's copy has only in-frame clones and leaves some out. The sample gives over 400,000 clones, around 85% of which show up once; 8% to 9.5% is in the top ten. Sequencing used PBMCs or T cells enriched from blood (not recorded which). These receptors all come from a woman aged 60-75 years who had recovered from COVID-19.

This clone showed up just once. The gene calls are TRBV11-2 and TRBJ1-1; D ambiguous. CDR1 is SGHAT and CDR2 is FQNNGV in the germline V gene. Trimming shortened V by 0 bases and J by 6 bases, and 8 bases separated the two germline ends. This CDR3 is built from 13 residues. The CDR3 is CASSLDSISEAFF. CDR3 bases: TGTGCCAGCAGCTTAGATTCCATTTCTGAAGCTTTCTTT.

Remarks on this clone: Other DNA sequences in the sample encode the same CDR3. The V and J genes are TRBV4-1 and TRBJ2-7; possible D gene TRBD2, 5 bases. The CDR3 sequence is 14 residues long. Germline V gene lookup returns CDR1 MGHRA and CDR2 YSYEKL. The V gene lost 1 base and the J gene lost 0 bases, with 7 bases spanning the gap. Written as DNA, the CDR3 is TGCGCCAGCAGCCAAGTCGGAGGCTCCTACGAGCAGTACTTC. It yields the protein CASSQVGGSYEQYF.

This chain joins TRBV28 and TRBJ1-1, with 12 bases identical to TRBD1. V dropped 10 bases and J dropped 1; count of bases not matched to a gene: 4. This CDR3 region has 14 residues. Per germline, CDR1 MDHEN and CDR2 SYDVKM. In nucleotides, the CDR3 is TGTGCCACCGCGGGACAGGGGGCGAACACTGAAGCTTTCTTT. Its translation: CATAGQGANTEAFF.

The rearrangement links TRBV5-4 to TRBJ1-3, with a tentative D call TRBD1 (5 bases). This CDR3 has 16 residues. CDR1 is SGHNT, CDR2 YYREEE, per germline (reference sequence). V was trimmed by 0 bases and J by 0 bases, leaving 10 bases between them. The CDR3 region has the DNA TGTGCCAGCAGCTTGGAGGGACTAAGCTCTGGAAACACCATATATTTT. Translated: CASSLEGLSSGNTIYF. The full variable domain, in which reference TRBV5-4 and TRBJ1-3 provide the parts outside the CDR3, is ETGVTQSPTHLIKTRGQQVTLRCSSQSGHNTVSWYQQALGQGPQFIFQYYREEENGRGNFPPRFSGLQFPNYSSELNVNALELDDSALYLCASSLEGLSSGNTIYFGEGSWLTVV.

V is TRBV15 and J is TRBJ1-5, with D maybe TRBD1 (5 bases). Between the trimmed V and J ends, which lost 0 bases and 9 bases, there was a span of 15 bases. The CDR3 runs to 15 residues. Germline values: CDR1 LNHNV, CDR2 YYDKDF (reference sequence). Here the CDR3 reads CATSRDGAGGRPQHF. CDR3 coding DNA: TGTGCCACCAGCAGAGACGGGGCAGGAGGGCGGCCCCAGCATTTT.

The CDR3 DNA sequence: TGCACCAGCAGCCAACCCCCTGGGGCTTACGAGCAGTACGTC. Protein: CTSSQPPGAYEQYV. This chain connects TRBV1 to TRBJ2-7; TRBD1 reflects the table's D call only, with no check against the DNA. TRBV1 is a pseudogene. This CDR3 spans 14 amino acids.

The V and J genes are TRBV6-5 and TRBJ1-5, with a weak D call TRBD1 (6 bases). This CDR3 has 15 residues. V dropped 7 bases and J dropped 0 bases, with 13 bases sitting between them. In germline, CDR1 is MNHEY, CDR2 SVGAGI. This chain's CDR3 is CASTHRDYSNQPQHF. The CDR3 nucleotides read TGTGCCAGCACCCACAGGGACTATAGCAATCAGCCCCAGCATTTT.

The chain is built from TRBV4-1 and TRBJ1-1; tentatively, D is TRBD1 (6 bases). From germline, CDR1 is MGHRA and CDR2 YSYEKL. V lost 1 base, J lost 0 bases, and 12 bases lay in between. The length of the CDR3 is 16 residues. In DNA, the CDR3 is TGCGCCAGCAGCCAAGCTTATCAGGGGATGAACACTGAAGCTTTCTTT. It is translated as CASSQAYQGMNTEAFF.

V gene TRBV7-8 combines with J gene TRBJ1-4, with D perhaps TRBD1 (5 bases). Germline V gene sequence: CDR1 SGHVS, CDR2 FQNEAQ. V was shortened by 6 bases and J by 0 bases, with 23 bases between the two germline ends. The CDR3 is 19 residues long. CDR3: CASSPEGRVVGATNEKLFF. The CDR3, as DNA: TGTGCCAGCAGTCCAGAGGGGAGGGTGGTCGGGGCAACTAATGAAAAACTGTTTTTT.

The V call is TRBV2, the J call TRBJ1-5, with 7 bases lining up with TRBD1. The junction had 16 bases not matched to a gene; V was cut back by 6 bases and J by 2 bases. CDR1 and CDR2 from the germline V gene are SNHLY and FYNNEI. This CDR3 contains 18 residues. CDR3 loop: CASRPRTGFSLGNQPQHF. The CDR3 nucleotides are TGTGCCAGCAGACCTCGGACAGGCTTCAGTCTAGGCAATCAGCCCCAGCATTTT.

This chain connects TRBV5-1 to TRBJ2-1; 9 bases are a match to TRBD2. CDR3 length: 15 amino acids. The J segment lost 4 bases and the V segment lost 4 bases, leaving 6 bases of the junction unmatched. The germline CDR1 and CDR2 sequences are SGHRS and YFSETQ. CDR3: CASSAPAGGYNEQFF. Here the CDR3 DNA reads TGCGCCAGCAGCGCGCCGGCGGGGGGGTACAATGAGCAGTTCTTC.

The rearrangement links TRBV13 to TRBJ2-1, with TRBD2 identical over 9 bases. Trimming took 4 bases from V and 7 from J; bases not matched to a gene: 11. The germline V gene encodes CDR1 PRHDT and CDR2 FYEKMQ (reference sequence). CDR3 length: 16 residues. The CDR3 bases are TGTGCCAGCAGCTCTCCGATAGCGGGGGTGTTTAATGAGCAGTTCTTC. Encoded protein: CASSSPIAGVFNEQFF.

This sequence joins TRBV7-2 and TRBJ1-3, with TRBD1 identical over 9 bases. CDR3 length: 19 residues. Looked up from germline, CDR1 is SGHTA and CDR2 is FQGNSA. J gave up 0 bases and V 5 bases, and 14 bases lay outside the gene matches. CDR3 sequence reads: CASSITGGLYHSSGNTIYF. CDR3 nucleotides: TGTGCCAGCAGCATTACAGGGGGCCTCTACCATTCCTCTGGAAACACCATATATTTT. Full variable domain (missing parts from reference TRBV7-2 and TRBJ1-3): GAGVSQSPSNKVTEKGKDVELRCDPISGHTALYWYRQSLGQGLEFLIYFQGNSAPDKSGLPSDRFSAERTGGSVSTLTIQRTQQEDSAVYLCASSITGGLYHSSGNTIYFGEGSWLTVV.

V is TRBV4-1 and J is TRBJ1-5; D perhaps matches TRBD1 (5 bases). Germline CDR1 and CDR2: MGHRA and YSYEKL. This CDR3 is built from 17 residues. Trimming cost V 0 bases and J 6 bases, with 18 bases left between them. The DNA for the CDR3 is TGCGCCAGCAGCCAAGACGGTCGTCTTAGGGGCGGTCAGCCCCAGCATTTT. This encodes CASSQDGRLRGGQPQHF.

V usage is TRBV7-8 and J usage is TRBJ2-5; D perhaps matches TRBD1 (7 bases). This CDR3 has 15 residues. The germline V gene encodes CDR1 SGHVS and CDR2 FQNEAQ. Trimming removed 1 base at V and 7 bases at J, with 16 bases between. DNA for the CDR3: TGTGCCAGCAGCTTAGGGGCAGGGGGAGCGGGGACCCAGTACTTC. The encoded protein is CASSLGAGGAGTQYF.

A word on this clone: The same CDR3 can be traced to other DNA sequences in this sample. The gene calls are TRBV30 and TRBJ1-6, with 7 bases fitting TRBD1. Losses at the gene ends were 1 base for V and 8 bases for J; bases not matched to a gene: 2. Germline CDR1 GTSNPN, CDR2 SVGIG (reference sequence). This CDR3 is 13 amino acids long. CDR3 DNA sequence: TGTGCCTGGAGTGGACAGGGTTATTCACCCCTCCACTTT. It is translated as CAWSGQGYSPLHF.

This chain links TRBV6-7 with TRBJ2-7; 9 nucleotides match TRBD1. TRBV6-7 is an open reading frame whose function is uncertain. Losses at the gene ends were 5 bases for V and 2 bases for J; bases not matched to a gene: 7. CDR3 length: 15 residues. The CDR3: CASSPGQGHPYEQYV. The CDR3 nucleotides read TGTGCCAGCAGTCCTGGACAGGGGCATCCCTACGAGCAGTACGTC.

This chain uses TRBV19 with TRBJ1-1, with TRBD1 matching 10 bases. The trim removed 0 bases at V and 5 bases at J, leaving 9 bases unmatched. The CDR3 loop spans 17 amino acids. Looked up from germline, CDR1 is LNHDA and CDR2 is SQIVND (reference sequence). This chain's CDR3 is CASSIDRRDRGYTEAFF. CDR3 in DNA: TGTGCCAGTAGTATAGATCGTAGGGACAGGGGCTATACTGAAGCTTTCTTT.

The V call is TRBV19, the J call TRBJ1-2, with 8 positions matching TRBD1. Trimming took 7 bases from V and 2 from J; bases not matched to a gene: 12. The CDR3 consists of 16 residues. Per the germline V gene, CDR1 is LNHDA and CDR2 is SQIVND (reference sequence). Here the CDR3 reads CASTDEPRQGNYGYTF. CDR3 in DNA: TGTGCCAGTACGGACGAACCAAGACAGGGGAACTATGGCTACACCTTC.

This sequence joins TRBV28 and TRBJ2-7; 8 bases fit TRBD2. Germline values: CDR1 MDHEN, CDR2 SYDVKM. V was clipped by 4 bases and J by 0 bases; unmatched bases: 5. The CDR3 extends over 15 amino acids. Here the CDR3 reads CASSSGGAGSYEQYV. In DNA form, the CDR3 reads TGTGCCAGCAGTTCCGGGGGGGCGGGCTCCTACGAGCAGTACGTC.

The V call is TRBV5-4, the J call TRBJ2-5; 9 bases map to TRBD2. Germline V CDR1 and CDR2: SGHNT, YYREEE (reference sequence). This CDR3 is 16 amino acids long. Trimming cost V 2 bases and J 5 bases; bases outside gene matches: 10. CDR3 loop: CASSLGGGGAAETQYF. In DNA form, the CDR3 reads TGTGCCAGCAGCTTAGGTGGCGGGGGGGCCGCGGAGACCCAGTACTTC.

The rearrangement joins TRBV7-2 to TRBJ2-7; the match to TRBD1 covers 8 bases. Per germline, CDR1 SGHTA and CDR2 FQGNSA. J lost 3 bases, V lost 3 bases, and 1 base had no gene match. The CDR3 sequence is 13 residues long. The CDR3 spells CASSFDRGYEQYF. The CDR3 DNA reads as TGTGCCAGCAGCTTCGACAGGGGCTACGAGCAGTACTTC.

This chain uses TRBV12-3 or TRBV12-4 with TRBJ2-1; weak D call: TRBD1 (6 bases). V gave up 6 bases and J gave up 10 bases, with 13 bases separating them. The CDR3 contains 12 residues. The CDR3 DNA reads TGTGCCAGCAGCCCAGGGACAAACGAGCAGTTCTTC. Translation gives CASSPGTNEQFF.

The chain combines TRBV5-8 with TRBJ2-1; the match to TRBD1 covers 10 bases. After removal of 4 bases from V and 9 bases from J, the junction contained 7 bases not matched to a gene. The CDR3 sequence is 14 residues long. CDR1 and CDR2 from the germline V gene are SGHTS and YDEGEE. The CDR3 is CASSRGQGVSEQFF. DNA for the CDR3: TGTGCCAGCAGCCGAGGACAGGGGGTGAGTGAGCAGTTCTTC.

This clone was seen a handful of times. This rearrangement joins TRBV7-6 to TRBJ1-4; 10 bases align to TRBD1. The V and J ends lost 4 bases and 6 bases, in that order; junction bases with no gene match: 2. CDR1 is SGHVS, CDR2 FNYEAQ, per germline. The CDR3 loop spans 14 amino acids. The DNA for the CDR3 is TGTGCCAGCAGCTCGGGACAGGGGCATGAAAAACTGTTTTTT. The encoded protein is CASSSGQGHEKLFF.

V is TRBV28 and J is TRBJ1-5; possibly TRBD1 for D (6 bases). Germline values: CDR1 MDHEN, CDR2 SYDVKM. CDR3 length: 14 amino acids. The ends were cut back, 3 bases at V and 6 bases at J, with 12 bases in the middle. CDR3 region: CASSFWGLGQPQHF. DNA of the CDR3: TGTGCCAGCAGTTTTTGGGGGCTGGGTCAGCCCCAGCATTTT.